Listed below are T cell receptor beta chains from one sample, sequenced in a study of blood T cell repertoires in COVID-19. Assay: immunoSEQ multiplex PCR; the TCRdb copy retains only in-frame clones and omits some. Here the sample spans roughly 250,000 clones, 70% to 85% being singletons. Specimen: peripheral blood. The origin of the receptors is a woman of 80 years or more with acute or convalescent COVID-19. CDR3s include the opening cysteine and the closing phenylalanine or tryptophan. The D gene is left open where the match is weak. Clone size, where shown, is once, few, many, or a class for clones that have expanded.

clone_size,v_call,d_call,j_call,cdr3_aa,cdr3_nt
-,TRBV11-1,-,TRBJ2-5,CASSLGLYGRQETQYF,TGTGCCAGCAGCTTAGGACTGTACGGGAGACAAGAGACCCAGTACTTC
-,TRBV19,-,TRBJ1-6,CASRPPGSAPLHF,TGTGCCAGTAGACCCCCGGGGTCGGCACCCCTCCACTTT
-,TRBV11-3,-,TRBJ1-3,CASSSGGSPGNTIYF,TGTGCCAGCAGCTCTGGGGGGTCTCCGGGAAACACCATATATTTT
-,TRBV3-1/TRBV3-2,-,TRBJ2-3,CASSPTGLFGSTDTQYF,TGTGCCAGCAGCCCAACCGGACTCTTCGGATCTACAGATACGCAGTATTTT
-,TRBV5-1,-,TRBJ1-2,CASSVGQGNYGYTF,TGCGCCAGCAGTGTTGGGCAGGGTAACTATGGCTACACCTTC
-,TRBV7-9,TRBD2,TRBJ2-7,CASSLRAPGTRVGYEQYF,TGTGCCAGCAGCTTAAGGGCCCCCGGGACTAGAGTTGGCTACGAGCAGTACTTC
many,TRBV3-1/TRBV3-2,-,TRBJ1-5,CASSHGGRGPQHF,TGTGCCAGCAGCCACGGGGGGCGGGGGCCCCAGCATTTT
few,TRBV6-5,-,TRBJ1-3,CASRPSLGNTIYF,TGTGCCAGCAGGCCTTCACTTGGAAACACCATATATTTT
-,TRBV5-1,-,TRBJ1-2,CASNPGGARDGYTF,TGCGCCAGCAACCCGGGGGGGGCCAGGGATGGCTACACCTTC
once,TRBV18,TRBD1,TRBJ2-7,CASSGTGTGGYEQYF,TGTGCCAGCTCAGGGACCGGGACAGGGGGCTACGAGCAGTACTTC
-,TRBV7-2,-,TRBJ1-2,CASSLAPWRQGGYGYTF,TGTGCCAGCAGCTTAGCGCCTTGGCGTCAGGGTGGCTATGGCTACACCTTC
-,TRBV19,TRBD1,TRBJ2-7,CASSPYRGTYEQYF,TGTGCCAGTAGTCCATACAGGGGGACCTACGAGCAGTACTTC
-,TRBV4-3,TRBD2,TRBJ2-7,CASSQEAGLAKNF,TGCGCCAGCAGCCAAGAGGCTGGACTAGCGAAAAACTTC
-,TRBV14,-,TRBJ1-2,CASRPGNYGYTF,TGTGCCAGCCGTCCAGGCAACTATGGCTACACCTTC
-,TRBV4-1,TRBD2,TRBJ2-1,CASSQPLAGNYNEQFF,TGCGCCAGCAGCCAACCCCTAGCGGGGAACTACAATGAGCAGTTCTTC
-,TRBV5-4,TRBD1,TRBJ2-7,CASSWDRGPYEQYF,TGTGCCAGCAGCTGGGACAGGGGGCCCTACGAGCAGTACTTC
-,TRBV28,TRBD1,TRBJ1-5,CASSRTGDGNQPQHF,TGTGCCAGCAGCAGGACAGGGGACGGCAATCAGCCCCAGCATTTT
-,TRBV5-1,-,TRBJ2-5,CASSSDSGETQYF,TGCGCCAGCAGCTCGGACTCCGGGGAGACCCAGTACTTC
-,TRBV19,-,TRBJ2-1,CASSSGYNEQFF,TGTGCCAGTAGTAGCGGGTACAATGAGCAGTTCTTC
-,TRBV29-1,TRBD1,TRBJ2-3,CSVGAGDRAVDTQYF,TGCAGCGTTGGGGCGGGGGACAGGGCTGTAGATACGCAGTATTTT
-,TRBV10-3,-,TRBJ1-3,CAIAASNSGNTIYF,TGTGCCATCGCCGCTAGCAACTCTGGAAACACCATATATTTT
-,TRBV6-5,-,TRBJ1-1,CASSYSPQGAEAFF,TGTGCCAGCAGTTACTCTCCCCAGGGCGCTGAAGCTTTCTTT
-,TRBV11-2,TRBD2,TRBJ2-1,CASSPRAGSYNEQFF,TGTGCCAGCAGCCCCAGAGCGGGGTCCTACAATGAGCAGTTCTTC
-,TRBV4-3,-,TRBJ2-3,CASSQGARGLPDTQYF,TGCGCCAGCAGCCAAGGGGCCCGGGGGTTACCAGATACGCAGTATTTT
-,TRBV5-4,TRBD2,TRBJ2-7,CASRETSGRAGEQYF,TGTGCCAGCAGGGAAACTAGCGGGAGGGCGGGCGAGCAGTACTTC
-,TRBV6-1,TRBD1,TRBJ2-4,CASSEVGTGKNIQYF,TGTGCCAGCAGTGAAGTGGGGACAGGGAAAAACATTCAGTACTTC
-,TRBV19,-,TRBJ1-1,CASNERGSTEAFF,TGTGCCAGTAACGAGAGGGGGAGCACTGAAGCTTTCTTT
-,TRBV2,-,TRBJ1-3,CASSGQPSGNTIYF,TGTGCCAGCAGTGGACAGCCCTCTGGAAACACCATATATTTT
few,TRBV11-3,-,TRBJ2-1,CASSLDRASDEQFF,TGTGCCAGCAGCTTAGATCGGGCTAGCGATGAGCAGTTCTTC